This T cell receptor beta chain stems from a study of blood T cell repertoires in COVID-19. Turning to the study itself: Donors in the United States, Italy and Spain gave samples during acute or convalescent COVID-19.

The CDR3 is made up of 16 amino acids. V shed 0 bases and J shed 8 bases, with 19 bases lying between them. Per the germline V gene, CDR1 is KGHSH and CDR2 is LQKENI. In the authors' workflow: Amplifying reference gene primers gave estimates of nucleated cell counts. Clones were sequenced by immunoSEQ multiplex PCR, and TCRdb holds only the in-frame ones, with some missing. V, J and clone size are those of that table, while D and trimming were read from the DNA. The sample contains 150,000 or so clones, roughly 84% of which appear only once. This clone has a single count. The chain uses TRBV18 and TRBJ1-2, with D possibly TRBD1 on 5 matching bases. This sequence was found in a man between 60 and 75 years old with COVID-19, enrolled during active disease. Material for sequencing was peripheral blood. The CDR3 spells CASSPPGGAPSGGYTF. The CDR3 DNA is TGTGCCAGCTCACCACCGGGCGGGGCCCCCTCGGGGGGCTACACCTTC.